The 8 T cell receptor beta chains given below trace back to one sample, sequenced in a study of naive and memory T cell subsets. An equimolar mix of two oligonucleotides served as the beta constant-region primer for TRBC1 and TRBC2. TCRdb used MiXCR to reprocess the UMI-ligation and nested PCR reads, holding one entry per CDR3 protein. Of tens of thousands of distinct CDR3 sequences in the sample, under 15% are singletons; the top ten hold roughly 0.84%. Sequencing was performed on central memory CD4+ T cells from blood. Receptors originate from a human donor in good health.

This clonotype was observed many times. CDR3 amino acids: CSGGQGTYEQYF. The CDR3 nucleotides read TGCAGCGGCGGACAGGGAACCTACGAGCAGTACTTC. The gene calls are TRBV29-1 and TRBJ2-7, with 8 bases lining up with TRBD1. CDR1 is SQVTM and CDR2 is ANQGSEA in the germline V gene. The trim removed 7 bases at V and 2 bases at J, leaving 4 bases unmatched. This CDR3 has 12 amino acids.

The chain carries TRBV6-2 or TRBV6-3 and TRBJ2-7; tentatively, D is TRBD2 (6 bases). Germline lookup yields CDR1 MNHEY and CDR2 SVGEGT. Trimming took off 7 bases at V and 5 bases at J, with 15 bases between the two ends. The CDR3 contains 13 residues. CDR3 sequence: CASMRDPVDEQYF. For the CDR3, the DNA is TGTGCCAGCATGCGGGACCCGGTCGACGAGCAGTACTTC.

This clonotype was seen more than once but under ten times. The genes are TRBV5-1 and TRBJ2-5; 9 nucleotides align to TRBD2. This CDR3 has 16 amino acids. Germline values: CDR1 SGHRS, CDR2 YFSETQ. V dropped 3 bases and J dropped 4; count of bases not matched to a gene: 10. The CDR3 DNA reads TGCGCCAGCAGCTCGAACCCCGGGACTAGCATAGAGACCCAGTACTTC. Encoded protein: CASSSNPGTSIETQYF.

This clonotype was counted a few times. V is TRBV5-1 and J is TRBJ2-3; 11 positions match TRBD1. V lost 5 bases and J lost 6; bases outside the gene matches: 8. The CDR3 sequence is 15 residues long. The germline V gene encodes CDR1 SGHRS and CDR2 YFSETQ. The DNA of the CDR3 is TGCGCCAGCAGAACTCGGACAGGGGGCGAGGATACGCAGTATTTT. This gives the protein CASRTRTGGEDTQYF.

This clonotype was detected many times. The chain links TRBV5-8 to TRBJ2-3; 7 bases map to TRBD1. The V and J ends lost 1 base and 0 bases, in that order; junction bases with no gene match: 26. Germline-derived CDR1 and CDR2 are SGHTS and YDEGEE. The CDR3 loop spans 23 amino acids. The DNA of the CDR3 is TGTGCCAGCAGCTTGAGGGGGCTAACTTGGACCGACGCTTACACCTCTAGCACAGATACGCAGTATTTT. Translating it yields CASSLRGLTWTDAYTSSTDTQYF.

At least ten counts were recorded for this clonotype. J is TRBJ2-4 and V is TRBV4-1, with TRBD2 identical over 7 bases. Trimming took 2 bases from V and 1 from J; bases not matched to a gene: 17. Germline values: CDR1 MGHRA, CDR2 YSYEKL. The CDR3 contains 20 residues. This chain's CDR3 is CASSQPGGREPMLAKNIQYF. Here the CDR3 DNA reads TGCGCCAGCAGCCAACCCGGCGGGCGGGAGCCTATGCTGGCCAAAAACATTCAGTACTTC.

This clonotype was observed at least ten times. The chain combines TRBV6-1 with TRBJ2-3, with 9 bases matching TRBD2. Germline CDR1 and CDR2: MNHNS and SASEGT. The CDR3 extends over 16 amino acids. Losses at the gene ends were 2 bases for V and 5 bases for J; bases not matched to a gene: 8. The CDR3 loop is CASSERYSGSGDTQYF. The CDR3 DNA follows: TGTGCCAGCAGTGAACGGTATAGCGGGAGTGGAGATACGCAGTATTTT.

This chain connects TRBV2 to TRBJ2-1, with a weak D call TRBD1 (5 bases). CDR1 and CDR2 from the germline V gene are SNHLY and FYNNEI. The CDR3 sequence is 14 residues long. Trimming shortened V by 2 bases and J by 5 bases, and 10 bases separated the two germline ends. CDR3 protein: CASSELGLDNEQFF. The CDR3 DNA is TGTGCCAGCAGTGAATTGGGGCTAGACAATGAGCAGTTCTTC.